A selection of T cell receptor beta chains follows, all from one sample in a study of shared clonotypes between healthy human individuals. Method: immunoSEQ multiplex PCR; TCRdb's copy keeps in-frame clones and lacks some. The sample lists about 2.1 million clones, just under 95% occurring once. The material sequenced was naive CD8+ T cells from PBMCs. The receptors originated from a man between 18 and 29 years old in good health. Some clones in this sample may be carry-over from other donors' samples. The CDR3 runs from the conserved cysteine through the conserved F or W. Each record gives: J gene, D gene, clone size, V gene, CDR3 protein, CDR3 DNA. The D gene is left open where the match is weak. Where a row states a size, it is once, few, many or the class of an expanded clone; other rows omit it.

j_gene: TRBJ2-7
d_gene: TRBD2
abundance: -
v_gene: TRBV10-2
CDR3aa: CASSESQPGTSGSYEQYF
CDR3nt: TGCGCCAGCAGTGAGTCTCAACCCGGGACTAGCGGGAGCTACGAGCAGTACTTC

j_gene: TRBJ2-3
d_gene: TRBD1
abundance: -
v_gene: TRBV13
CDR3aa: CASSDRDRGGYF
CDR3nt: TGTGCCAGCAGCGACCGGGACAGGGGCGGGTATTTT

j_gene: TRBJ2-1
d_gene: -
abundance: -
v_gene: TRBV7-3
CDR3aa: CASSLGGVGDEQFF
CDR3nt: TGTGCCAGCAGCTTAGGGGGAGTGGGCGATGAGCAGTTCTTC

j_gene: TRBJ2-3
d_gene: -
abundance: -
v_gene: TRBV7-9
CDR3aa: CASSLEFQNRDTQYF
CDR3nt: TGTGCCAGCAGCTTAGAGTTCCAGAACCGAGATACGCAGTATTTT

j_gene: TRBJ2-3
d_gene: -
abundance: -
v_gene: TRBV15
CDR3aa: CATSRDRAGRLETQYF
CDR3nt: TGTGCCACCAGCAGAGATAGGGCAGGGCGGTTGGAAACGCAGTATTTT

j_gene: TRBJ1-1
d_gene: -
abundance: few
v_gene: TRBV29-1
CDR3aa: CSARTASGKGTEAFF
CDR3nt: TGCAGCGCAAGGACAGCCTCTGGGAAGGGCACTGAAGCTTTCTTT

j_gene: TRBJ1-5
d_gene: -
abundance: few
v_gene: TRBV6-5
CDR3aa: CASSPSGATQPQHF
CDR3nt: TGTGCCAGCAGTCCTTCGGGGGCCACTCAGCCCCAGCATTTT

j_gene: TRBJ1-4
d_gene: -
abundance: -
v_gene: TRBV19
CDR3aa: CASSGQGKGATNEKLFF
CDR3nt: TGTGCCAGTAGTGGCCAGGGGAAGGGAGCAACTAATGAAAAACTGTTTTTT

j_gene: TRBJ2-7
d_gene: -
abundance: -
v_gene: TRBV9
CDR3aa: CASSPGNYYEQYF
CDR3nt: TGTGCCAGCAGCCCCGGGAACTACTACGAGCAGTACTTC

j_gene: TRBJ2-7
d_gene: TRBD2
abundance: -
v_gene: TRBV27
CDR3aa: CASSVIAGGPREQYF
CDR3nt: TGTGCCAGCAGTGTAATAGCGGGAGGGCCGCGAGAGCAGTACTTC

j_gene: TRBJ1-4
d_gene: -
abundance: -
v_gene: TRBV4-3
CDR3aa: CASSQIYSATNEKLFF
CDR3nt: TGCGCCAGCAGCCAAATTTACAGTGCAACTAATGAAAAACTGTTTTTT

j_gene: TRBJ2-5
d_gene: -
abundance: -
v_gene: TRBV5-5
CDR3aa: CASSPDRRETQYF
CDR3nt: TGTGCCAGCAGCCCGGACAGACGAGAGACCCAGTACTTC

j_gene: TRBJ2-6
d_gene: TRBD1
abundance: once
v_gene: TRBV7-9
CDR3aa: CASSPGQGRANVLTF
CDR3nt: TGTGCCAGCAGCCCCGGACAGGGTAGGGCCAACGTCCTGACTTTC

j_gene: TRBJ2-5
d_gene: -
abundance: -
v_gene: TRBV28
CDR3aa: CASSLPSRASWETQYF
CDR3nt: TGTGCCAGCAGTTTGCCTAGCAGGGCCTCGTGGGAGACCCAGTACTTC

j_gene: TRBJ2-5
d_gene: -
abundance: once
v_gene: TRBV5-6
CDR3aa: CASSWQTETQYF
CDR3nt: TGTGCCAGCAGCTGGCAGACAGAGACCCAGTACTTC

j_gene: TRBJ2-7
d_gene: TRBD1
abundance: -
v_gene: TRBV27
CDR3aa: CASSLMVGTGGEQYF
CDR3nt: TGTGCCAGCAGTTTAATGGTTGGGACAGGAGGTGAGCAGTACTTC

j_gene: TRBJ1-4
d_gene: -
abundance: -
v_gene: TRBV29-1
CDR3aa: CSVRRGWDEKLFF
CDR3nt: TGCAGCGTGCGTAGGGGATGGGATGAAAAACTGTTTTTT

j_gene: TRBJ2-1
d_gene: -
abundance: -
v_gene: TRBV4-1
CDR3aa: CASSQVPGGNEQFF
CDR3nt: TGCGCCAGCAGCCAAGTCCCCGGGGGTAATGAGCAGTTCTTC

j_gene: TRBJ2-7
d_gene: -
abundance: few
v_gene: TRBV5-1
CDR3aa: CASSLAASYEQYF
CDR3nt: TGCGCCAGCAGCTTGGCGGCCTCCTACGAGCAGTACTTC

j_gene: TRBJ1-5
d_gene: -
abundance: -
v_gene: TRBV27
CDR3aa: CASSPVSGPLRQPQHF
CDR3nt: TGTGCCAGCAGTCCGGTTTCGGGGCCCCTTCGTCAGCCCCAGCATTTT

j_gene: TRBJ2-5
d_gene: -
abundance: -
v_gene: TRBV6-1
CDR3aa: CASSGKGTALETQYF
CDR3nt: TGTGCCAGCAGTGGAAAAGGGACGGCGCTAGAGACCCAGTACTTC

j_gene: TRBJ1-2
d_gene: -
abundance: -
v_gene: TRBV27
CDR3aa: CASSLLRDKGGYTF
CDR3nt: TGTGCCAGCAGTTTATTGAGGGACAAGGGAGGCTACACCTTC

j_gene: TRBJ2-5
d_gene: TRBD2
abundance: -
v_gene: TRBV28
CDR3aa: CASSPIAGAGEQYF
CDR3nt: TGTGCCAGCAGTCCGATAGCGGGAGCAGGAGAGCAGTACTTC

j_gene: TRBJ2-7
d_gene: -
abundance: -
v_gene: TRBV28
CDR3aa: CASSFPSVAGSYEQYF
CDR3nt: TGTGCCAGCAGTTTCCCCTCCGTTGCGGGATCCTACGAGCAGTACTTC

j_gene: TRBJ2-1
d_gene: TRBD2
abundance: -
v_gene: TRBV19
CDR3aa: CASSPGTSSYNEQFF
CDR3nt: TGTGCCAGTAGTCCAGGGACTAGTTCCTACAATGAGCAGTTCTTC

j_gene: TRBJ2-7
d_gene: TRBD1
abundance: few
v_gene: TRBV5-1
CDR3aa: CASSSRDRLYEQYF
CDR3nt: TGCGCCAGCAGCTCCCGGGACAGACTCTACGAGCAGTACTTC

j_gene: TRBJ2-5
d_gene: -
abundance: -
v_gene: TRBV21-1
CDR3aa: CASSKKESGTGGPETQYF
CDR3nt: TGTGCCAGCAGCAAAAAGGAAAGCGGGACAGGGGGACCTGAAACCCAGTACTTC

j_gene: TRBJ1-1
d_gene: -
abundance: -
v_gene: TRBV13
CDR3aa: CASSLGAVNTEAFF
CDR3nt: TGTGCCAGCAGCTTAGGGGCGGTGAACACTGAAGCTTTCTTT

j_gene: TRBJ2-7
d_gene: -
abundance: -
v_gene: TRBV7-9
CDR3aa: CASSPQWTYEQYF
CDR3nt: TGTGCCAGCAGCCCTCAATGGACCTACGAGCAGTACTTC

j_gene: TRBJ1-1
d_gene: -
abundance: -
v_gene: TRBV30
CDR3aa: CAWSVVREAFF
CDR3nt: TGTGCCTGGAGTGTGGTTAGGGAAGCTTTCTTT

j_gene: TRBJ2-1
d_gene: -
abundance: -
v_gene: TRBV20-1
CDR3aa: CSARASGEQFF
CDR3nt: TGCAGTGCTAGAGCCAGCGGTGAGCAGTTCTTC

j_gene: TRBJ2-7
d_gene: TRBD2
abundance: -
v_gene: TRBV7-8
CDR3aa: CASSSGLAEVPYEQYF
CDR3nt: TGTGCCAGCAGCTCGGGACTAGCGGAAGTACCCTACGAGCAGTACTTC

j_gene: TRBJ1-1
d_gene: -
abundance: few
v_gene: TRBV28
CDR3aa: CASSPRDTEAFF
CDR3nt: TGTGCCAGCAGTCCCCGGGACACTGAAGCTTTCTTT

j_gene: TRBJ2-3
d_gene: TRBD2
abundance: -
v_gene: TRBV18
CDR3aa: CASSPGTSSADTQYF
CDR3nt: TGTGCCAGCTCACCCGGGACTAGTAGCGCAGATACGCAGTATTTT

j_gene: TRBJ2-1
d_gene: TRBD1
abundance: -
v_gene: TRBV6-4
CDR3aa: CASSTGGVGYNEQFF
CDR3nt: TGTGCCAGCAGTACAGGGGGAGTAGGCTACAATGAGCAGTTCTTC

j_gene: TRBJ2-2
d_gene: -
abundance: -
v_gene: TRBV2
CDR3aa: CATRKSSNTGELFF
CDR3nt: TGTGCCACCCGAAAAAGTTCGAACACCGGGGAGCTGTTTTTT

j_gene: TRBJ1-3
d_gene: -
abundance: -
v_gene: TRBV5-1
CDR3aa: CASSPRGGNTIYF
CDR3nt: TGCGCCAGCAGCCCCAGGGGTGGAAACACCATATATTTT

j_gene: TRBJ1-2
d_gene: -
abundance: few
v_gene: TRBV19
CDR3aa: CASSPRWGAGGYTF
CDR3nt: TGTGCCAGTAGTCCCCGGTGGGGAGCCGGTGGCTACACCTTC

j_gene: TRBJ2-7
d_gene: -
abundance: -
v_gene: TRBV4-2
CDR3aa: CASSQEGGPYEQYF
CDR3nt: TGTGCCAGCAGCCAAGAGGGGGGGCCCTACGAGCAGTACTTC

j_gene: TRBJ2-1
d_gene: TRBD2
abundance: -
v_gene: TRBV4-1
CDR3aa: CASSQTVAGDHNEQFF
CDR3nt: TGCGCCAGCAGCCAGACTGTAGCGGGAGACCACAATGAGCAGTTCTTC

j_gene: TRBJ2-3
d_gene: TRBD1
abundance: -
v_gene: TRBV15
CDR3aa: CATGPGQASTDTQYF
CDR3nt: TGTGCCACCGGACCCGGACAGGCTAGCACAGATACGCAGTATTTT

j_gene: TRBJ2-3
d_gene: -
abundance: -
v_gene: TRBV4-3
CDR3aa: CASSQVSTDTQYF
CDR3nt: TGCGCCAGCAGCCAAGTGTCAACAGATACGCAGTATTTT

j_gene: TRBJ2-7
d_gene: TRBD1
abundance: -
v_gene: TRBV11-2
CDR3aa: CASSLGPGTGHYEQYF
CDR3nt: TGTGCCAGCAGCCTAGGGCCCGGGACAGGACACTACGAGCAGTACTTC

j_gene: TRBJ1-5
d_gene: -
abundance: -
v_gene: TRBV30
CDR3aa: CAWSVFGAVGQPQHF
CDR3nt: TGTGCCTGGAGTGTCTTCGGTGCCGTCGGTCAGCCCCAGCATTTT

j_gene: TRBJ2-7
d_gene: TRBD1
abundance: -
v_gene: TRBV9
CDR3aa: CASSDRDRVAEQYF
CDR3nt: TGTGCCAGCAGCGACCGGGACAGGGTCGCCGAGCAGTACTTC

j_gene: TRBJ2-2
d_gene: -
abundance: -
v_gene: TRBV28
CDR3aa: CASSSKTQNTGELFF
CDR3nt: TGTGCCAGCAGTTCTAAAACTCAGAACACCGGGGAGCTGTTTTTT

j_gene: TRBJ2-7
d_gene: TRBD2
abundance: -
v_gene: TRBV27
CDR3aa: CASSYSGVTYEQYF
CDR3nt: TGTGCCAGCAGCTACAGCGGGGTAACCTACGAGCAGTACTTC

j_gene: TRBJ2-5
d_gene: -
abundance: -
v_gene: TRBV30
CDR3aa: CAWSVDQGETQYF
CDR3nt: TGTGCCTGGAGTGTAGACCAGGGGGAGACCCAGTACTTC

j_gene: TRBJ2-5
d_gene: -
abundance: -
v_gene: TRBV13
CDR3aa: CASSSRGLGAQETQYF
CDR3nt: TGTGCCAGCAGCTCCCGGGGGCTGGGAGCCCAAGAGACCCAGTACTTC

j_gene: TRBJ2-7
d_gene: -
abundance: -
v_gene: TRBV7-9
CDR3aa: CASSLGPGEQYF
CDR3nt: TGTGCCAGCAGCTTAGGCCCGGGAGAGCAGTACTTC

j_gene: TRBJ1-2
d_gene: -
abundance: -
v_gene: TRBV15
CDR3aa: CATSRESWGSGYTF
CDR3nt: TGTGCCACCAGCAGAGAGAGTTGGGGAAGTGGCTACACCTTC

j_gene: TRBJ1-5
d_gene: TRBD1
abundance: once
v_gene: TRBV19
CDR3aa: CASSMGQGGNQPQHF
CDR3nt: TGTGCCAGTAGTATGGGACAGGGAGGAAATCAGCCCCAGCATTTT

j_gene: TRBJ1-5
d_gene: TRBD1
abundance: -
v_gene: TRBV7-9
CDR3aa: CASSIGTGFQPQHF
CDR3nt: TGTGCCAGCAGCATCGGGACAGGGTTTCAGCCCCAGCATTTT

j_gene: TRBJ1-1
d_gene: -
abundance: -
v_gene: TRBV6-1
CDR3aa: CASREQALMNTEAFF
CDR3nt: TGTGCCAGCAGGGAACAGGCCCTGATGAACACTGAAGCTTTCTTT

j_gene: TRBJ2-3
d_gene: TRBD2
abundance: -
v_gene: TRBV27
CDR3aa: CASSFLAGGSTDTQYF
CDR3nt: TGTGCCAGCAGTTTCCTAGCGGGAGGTAGCACAGATACGCAGTATTTT